This TCR beta chain was recovered during a study of human T cells and chemical hapten exposure. For the study at large: Sensitizing treatment utilized 2% DPC over an approximately 2 cm by approximately 2 cm portion of upper inner arm skin.

TCRdb re-analysed the RACE reads in MiXCR, keeping a single row per CDR3 protein. The sample has around 120,000 distinct CDR3 sequences, around 10% seen once. Documented time point: patch test 1, 2 weeks after DPC sensitization. Treatment defined: therapeutic diphenylcyclopropenone sensitization with weekly scalp DPC. CDR1 MDHEN and CDR2 SYDVKM come from the germline V gene. CDR3 length: 15 residues. Trimming shortened V by 6 bases and J by 7 bases, and 21 bases separated the two germline ends. Study-level findings and limits: DPC sensitization produced no change in TCRs with frequency above 1 in 1000. Donors had alopecia, so their immune response may differ from healthy people's.

In its sample, this clonotype was seen many times. Its antigen is as yet unknown. V usage is TRBV28 and J usage is TRBJ1-2, with D possibly matching TRBD1 (5 bases). The TCR comes from a woman aged 45 to 65 with alopecia areata. Some clones in this sample may be carry-over from other donors' samples. The sequences come from whole blood, collected in connection with sensitization to the hapten diphenylcyclopropenone (DPC). CDR3: CASSPVDSYLSGYTF. CDR3 in DNA: TGTGCCAGCAGCCCCGTTGACAGTTACCTTAGTGGCTACACCTTC.